This TCR beta chain is from a study of beta chain features in type 1 diabetes. Study-wide points: Whether HLA type affects TCRB rearrangement stayed undetermined in the present work.

The CDR3 length is 13 residues. Germline values: CDR1 SGHTA, CDR2 FQGTGA. The V end lost 6 bases, the J end lost 3 bases, and 9 bases lay between the germline ends. cDNA synthesis used the whole RNA isolate, giving expressed TCRB sequences. The data were produced by immunoSEQ multiplex PCR, yet TCRdb's version contains in-frame clones alone and is incomplete. This repertoire shows 250,000 to 300,000 clones, 8% found once; its top ten account for under 1.3%. This clone was found many times. Its antigen is still unknown. It may be a read error: a sequence one base away is much more abundant. The chain is built from TRBV7-3 and TRBJ2-1; tentative D call: TRBD1 (6 bases). The receptor was derived from a woman aged 18 to 35 in good health. The sequenced material came from central memory CD4+ T cells from blood. The CDR3 DNA reads as TGTGCCAGCAGTACGGACAGCTACAATGAGCAGTTCTTC. Translated: CASSTDSYNEQFF.